One sample yielded the 16 T cell receptor beta chains listed below, sequenced in a study of vaccination and CD4 T cells after COVID-19. The study sequenced cultured CD4+ T cell DNA using the Oncomine TCR Beta short-read assay. A single record per CDR3 protein comes from TCRdb applying MiXCR to the PCR reads. The sample comprises 28,000 or so distinct CDR3 sequences, roughly 64% of which are singletons, and over 4.5% rests with the top ten. Treatment denoted: roughly 10-day PBMC culture with coronavirus spike peptide pools or control peptides (ViraFEST assay). Antigens of these TCRs are unknown. Sequenced material: CD4+ T cells from blood, cultured in vitro. These receptors all stem from a human donor who had recovered from COVID-19.

The rearrangement joins TRBV20-1 to TRBJ2-7, with TRBD2 identical over 8 bases. V trimming: 1 base; J trimming: 2 bases; junction bases outside the gene matches: 10. Germline CDR1 reads DFQATT; CDR2 reads SNEGSKA (reference sequence). There are 16 residues in the CDR3. DNA of the CDR3: TGCAGTGCTAGAGCCCACGAAGCGGGAGCTACCTACGAGCAGTACTTC. It is translated as CSARAHEAGATYEQYF.

This chain uses TRBV7-8 with TRBJ2-5; D is possibly TRBD2 (5 bases). Germline V gene sequence: CDR1 SGHVS, CDR2 FQNEAQ. The CDR3 totals 14 residues. V was shortened by 4 bases and J by 5 bases, with 14 bases between the two germline ends. CDR3 bases: TGTGCCAGCAGCTCTACCGGGGTGCGGGAGACCCAGTACTTC. Its translation is CASSSTGVRETQYF.

The chain combines TRBV30 with TRBJ1-2; possibly TRBD1 for D (6 bases). Germline V gene sequence: CDR1 GTSNPN, CDR2 SVGIG (reference sequence). V was shortened by 6 bases and J by 8 bases, with 22 bases between the two germline ends. The CDR3 runs to 14 residues. CDR3 sequence: CACPGTRTGWGYTF. The CDR3 DNA follows: TGTGCCTGTCCTGGGACACGTACAGGATGGGGCTACACCTTC.

The chain has TRBV20-1 and TRBJ2-1, with 9 bases aligning to TRBD2. Per germline, CDR1 DFQATT and CDR2 SNEGSKA (reference sequence). The CDR3 sequence is 15 residues long. With V trimmed by 7 bases and J by 9 bases, 16 bases remained unmatched. This CDR3 reads CSGGRGTSIPTEQFF. Written as DNA, the CDR3 is TGCAGTGGTGGAAGAGGGACTAGCATCCCGACTGAGCAGTTCTTC.

V is TRBV28 and J is TRBJ1-5; D is undetermined. The V end was cut by 3 bases, the J end by 0 bases, with 9 bases between. Per germline, CDR1 MDHEN and CDR2 SYDVKM. The CDR3 covers 15 residues. CDR3 bases: TGTGCCAGCAGTTTTTACGTAGCTAGCAATCAGCCCCAGCATTTT. This sequence encodes CASSFYVASNQPQHF.

The chain recombines TRBV6-1 with TRBJ1-5, with D perhaps matching TRBD1 (5 bases). Per germline, CDR1 MNHNS and CDR2 SASEGT. Deletions cut 4 bases from V and 2 bases from J, with 15 bases between. CDR3 length: 16 amino acids. CDR3 protein: CASSAAGRGGNQPQHF. DNA for the CDR3: TGTGCCAGCAGTGCTGCGGGGCGCGGTGGCAATCAGCCCCAGCATTTT.

The V gene is TRBV20-1, the J gene TRBJ2-2; D uncertain. The CDR3 spans 13 residues. CDR1 and CDR2 (germline): DFQATT, SNEGSKA (reference sequence). The V and J ends lost 0 bases and 6 bases respectively, with 8 bases between them. The CDR3 protein is CSARDHRSGELFF. The CDR3, as DNA: TGCAGTGCTAGAGATCACAGATCCGGGGAGCTGTTTTTT.

This clonotype has a handful of counts. The chain joins TRBV6-5 to TRBJ1-6, with a weak D call TRBD1 (6 bases). The CDR3 totals 17 residues. Germline assignment: CDR1 MNHEY and CDR2 SVGAGI. Trimming shortened V by 0 bases and J by 7 bases, and 16 bases separated the two germline ends. The CDR3 sequence: CASSYSGQHTLNSPLHF. As DNA, the CDR3 is TGTGCCAGCAGTTACTCTGGACAGCATACCCTAAATTCACCCCTCCACTTT.

The rearrangement links TRBV20-1 to TRBJ2-3, with D perhaps matching TRBD1 (5 bases). The CDR3 has 16 amino acids. Germline V gene sequence: CDR1 DFQATT, CDR2 SNEGSKA (reference sequence). CDR3 nucleotides: TGCTCACACCCGGCAGGGCAACCGACTAGCACAGATACGCAGTATTTT. Protein sequence: CSHPAGQPTSTDTQYF.

This chain connects TRBV6-1 to TRBJ1-2; D is perhaps TRBD1 (6 bases). This CDR3 region has 14 residues. Germline V gene sequence: CDR1 MNHNS, CDR2 SASEGT. V dropped 10 bases and J dropped 2 bases, with 17 bases sitting between them. The CDR3 protein is CATKGPGANYGYTF. The CDR3 coding sequence is TGTGCCACTAAGGGGCCGGGGGCAAACTATGGCTACACCTTC.

CDR3 residues: CASSIGQNYNEQFF. The CDR3 DNA follows: TGTGCCAGTAGTATTGGGCAGAACTACAATGAGCAGTTCTTC. V usage is TRBV19 and J usage is TRBJ2-1; D not resolved. V was pared by 3 bases and J by 3 bases, with 9 bases between. The CDR3 is 14 amino acids. From germline, CDR1 is LNHDA and CDR2 SQIVND (reference sequence). Complete variable domain (other parts from reference TRBV19 and TRBJ2-1): DGGITQSPKYLFRKEGQNVTLSCEQNLNHDAMYWYRQDPGQGLRLIYYSQIVNDFQKGDIAEGYSVSREKKESFPLTVTSAQKNPTAFYLCASSIGQNYNEQFFGPGTRLTVL.

The chain couples TRBV6-5 to TRBJ1-2; 9 bases are a match to TRBD1. There are 16 residues in the CDR3. The ends lost 2 bases at V and 4 bases at J; junction bases unmatched: 8. Germline-derived CDR1 and CDR2 are MNHEY and SVGAGI. CDR3 amino acids: CASSYAGGTGSYGYTF. The CDR3 bases are TGTGCCAGCAGTTACGCAGGCGGGACAGGGTCCTATGGCTACACCTTC.

V usage is TRBV2 and J usage is TRBJ1-6, with D perhaps matching TRBD1 (5 bases). In germline, CDR1 is SNHLY, CDR2 FYNNEI. Trimming stripped 6 bases from V and 11 bases from J, with 14 bases between. The CDR3 length is 13 residues. The CDR3 sequence is CASRGQGGTPLHF. CDR3 sequence (DNA): TGTGCCAGCAGAGGGCAGGGAGGAACACCCCTCCACTTT.

V usage is TRBV28 and J usage is TRBJ2-7; 12 bases are shared with TRBD1. The trim removed 5 bases at V and 5 bases at J, leaving 7 bases unmatched. The CDR3 length is 15 residues. Germline V CDR1 and CDR2: MDHEN, SYDVKM. In DNA form, the CDR3 reads TGTGCCAGCAGTGTCGCAGGGACAGGGGGCGACGAGCAGTACTTC. This sequence encodes CASSVAGTGGDEQYF.

With respect to this clonotype: One end of the junction fails to match germline, which may point to a read error. The rearrangement links TRBV28 to TRBJ1-1; tentatively, D is TRBD1 (5 bases). CDR1 is MDHEN, CDR2 SYDVKM, per germline. The CDR3 contains 12 residues. The CDR3 DNA sequence: TGTGCCAGAAGTTTGTGGGAGGGACGGGCTTTCTTT. This gives the protein CARSLWEGRAFF.

CDR3 DNA: TGTGCCAGCAGCTATGGGACAGGGGGAGGGAACATTCAGTACTTC. Residues: CASSYGTGGGNIQYF. The rearrangement joins TRBV7-9 to TRBJ2-4; 11 bases match TRBD1. The CDR3 extends over 15 amino acids. Per germline, CDR1 SEHNR and CDR2 FQNEAQ (reference sequence). Trimming at V came to 4 bases and at J to 7 bases, leaving 6 bases not matched to a gene. Together with reference TRBV7-9 and TRBJ2-4, the CDR3 gives the full variable domain: DTGVSQNPRHKITKRGQNVTFRCDPISEHNRLYWYRQTLGQGPEFLTYFQNEAQLEKSRLLSDRFSAERPKGSFSTLEIQRTEQGDSAMYLCASSYGTGGGNIQYFGAGTRLSVL.